The sequence of this T cell receptor beta chain was determined in a study of CD8 T cells in ankylosing spondylitis. Notes on the study in general: Significantly higher representation of disease-linked clones was reported for matched ankylosing spondylitis synovial fluid. Seemingly distinctive of ankylosing spondylitis blood was a TCR beta motif formed by eight highly homologous variants.

This CDR3 is 15 amino acids long. Germline assignment: CDR1 MGHRA and CDR2 YSYEKL. The germline V and J ends were trimmed by 2 bases and 8 bases, with 15 bases remaining between them. Quantitative 5'-RACE was performed with molecular barcodes, and it yielded the TCR beta libraries. TCRdb re-analysed the 5' RACE reads in MiXCR, keeping a single row per CDR3 protein. Of approximately 520,000 distinct CDR3 sequences in the sample, less than 6% were seen once. Of note for this clonotype: Its antigen remains unidentified.

The sequencing input was blood, either unsorted or a sorted T cell fraction (not recorded which). The TCR comes from a male donor with ankylosing spondylitis. The chain is built from TRBV4-1 and TRBJ1-4; D call uncertain. CDR3 protein: CASSQLQRTREKLFF. In DNA, the CDR3 is TGCGCCAGCAGCCAACTCCAGAGGACCCGGGAAAAACTGTTTTTT.